These T cell receptor beta chains were read from a single sample in a study of T cell changes during pregnancy in multiple sclerosis. The repertoire was sequenced with immunoSEQ multiplex PCR; TCRdb's copy has only in-frame clones and lacks some. The sample holds around 40,000 clones; 90% are singletons and the top ten take roughly 0.5%. The input for sequencing was CD4+ T cells from peripheral blood mononuclear cells, taken in the first trimester of pregnancy. These receptors originate from a female donor in good health, enrolled as a control in a pregnancy study. CDR3s include the opening cysteine and the closing phenylalanine or tryptophan. Fields, in order: clone size, J gene, V gene, D gene, CDR3 protein, CDR3 DNA. D genes are given only for firm matches. A row's size may be missing; if present it is once, few, many or a size class.

clone_size: -; j_call: TRBJ1-1; v_call: TRBV4-3; d_call: -; cdr3_aa: CASSRGRNTEAFF; cdr3_nt: TGCGCCAGCAGCCGGGGCCGGAACACTGAAGCTTTCTTT
clone_size: -; j_call: TRBJ1-1; v_call: TRBV5-1; d_call: TRBD1; cdr3_aa: CASSFTGGVDTEAFF; cdr3_nt: TGCGCCAGCAGCTTTACAGGGGGGGTGGACACTGAAGCTTTCTTT
clone_size: once; j_call: TRBJ1-6; v_call: TRBV6-6; d_call: -; cdr3_aa: CASSTPRSRGGSPLHF; cdr3_nt: TGTGCCAGCAGTACCCCTAGATCCCGCGGGGGGTCACCCCTCCACTTT
clone_size: -; j_call: TRBJ2-1; v_call: TRBV15; d_call: -; cdr3_aa: CATSRLLTGYNEQFF; cdr3_nt: TGTGCCACCAGCAGATTATTGACGGGCTACAATGAGCAGTTCTTC
clone_size: -; j_call: TRBJ2-7; v_call: TRBV10-3; d_call: -; cdr3_aa: CAIGGTAMGEQYF; cdr3_nt: TGTGCCATCGGGGGGACTGCTATGGGGGAGCAGTACTTC
clone_size: -; j_call: TRBJ1-1; v_call: TRBV7-9; d_call: TRBD1; cdr3_aa: CASSSIGQGNMNTEAFF; cdr3_nt: TGTGCCAGCAGCTCGATCGGACAGGGAAACATGAACACTGAAGCTTTCTTT
clone_size: -; j_call: TRBJ1-2; v_call: TRBV7-9; d_call: -; cdr3_aa: CASSLIAGMGGYTF; cdr3_nt: TGTGCCAGCAGCTTGATAGCGGGTATGGGGGGCTACACCTTC
clone_size: -; j_call: TRBJ2-3; v_call: TRBV20-1; d_call: -; cdr3_aa: CSAFTDTQYF; cdr3_nt: TGCAGTGCCTTCACAGATACGCAGTATTTT
clone_size: medium-sized; j_call: TRBJ1-4; v_call: TRBV4-1; d_call: TRBD1; cdr3_aa: CASSQATDRDLFF; cdr3_nt: TGCGCCAGCAGCCAAGCTACTGACAGGGATCTGTTTTTT
clone_size: -; j_call: TRBJ1-1; v_call: TRBV9; d_call: TRBD1; cdr3_aa: CASSPHVTGGVAFF; cdr3_nt: TGTGCCAGCAGCCCTCATGTGACAGGGGGTGTAGCTTTCTTT
clone_size: few; j_call: TRBJ1-6; v_call: TRBV7-9; d_call: TRBD1; cdr3_aa: CASSLGQTSNSPLHF; cdr3_nt: TGTGCCAGCAGCTTGGGACAGACGTCGAATTCACCCCTCCACTTT
clone_size: -; j_call: TRBJ2-5; v_call: TRBV5-1; d_call: -; cdr3_aa: CASSLVGGSQETQYF; cdr3_nt: TGCGCCAGCAGCTTGGTAGGCGGATCCCAAGAAACCCAGTACTTC
clone_size: -; j_call: TRBJ2-3; v_call: TRBV7-2; d_call: -; cdr3_aa: CASSLSSDTQYF; cdr3_nt: TGTGCCAGCAGCTTGAGTTCTGATACGCAGTATTTT
clone_size: -; j_call: TRBJ2-5; v_call: TRBV29-1; d_call: -; cdr3_aa: CSVSEGWFDQETQYF; cdr3_nt: TGCAGCGTTAGCGAGGGTTGGTTCGACCAAGAGACCCAGTACTTC
clone_size: once; j_call: TRBJ2-7; v_call: TRBV27; d_call: -; cdr3_aa: CASRIPGQSYEQYF; cdr3_nt: TGTGCCAGCAGGATACCTGGACAGAGCTACGAGCAGTACTTC
clone_size: -; j_call: TRBJ1-5; v_call: TRBV7-2; d_call: -; cdr3_aa: CASSLALSPNQPQHF; cdr3_nt: TGTGCCAGCAGCTTAGCCCTTAGCCCAAATCAGCCCCAGCATTTT
clone_size: once; j_call: TRBJ1-1; v_call: TRBV11-1; d_call: -; cdr3_aa: CASSLRDTEAFF; cdr3_nt: TGTGCCAGCAGCCTCAGGGACACTGAAGCTTTCTTT
clone_size: -; j_call: TRBJ2-2; v_call: TRBV7-9; d_call: -; cdr3_aa: CASSFDTGELFF; cdr3_nt: TGTGCCAGCAGCTTCGACACCGGGGAGCTGTTTTTT
clone_size: -; j_call: TRBJ1-3; v_call: TRBV11-2; d_call: TRBD1; cdr3_aa: CASSLGQRTFSGNTIYF; cdr3_nt: TGTGCCAGCAGCTTGGGACAGCGAACATTCTCTGGAAACACCATATATTTT
clone_size: -; j_call: TRBJ1-6; v_call: TRBV4-3; d_call: -; cdr3_aa: CASSQGRTDTLHF; cdr3_nt: TGCGCCAGCAGCCAAGGACGTACTGACACCCTCCACTTT
clone_size: -; j_call: TRBJ1-1; v_call: TRBV14; d_call: -; cdr3_aa: CASSQDIRGVNTEAFF; cdr3_nt: TGTGCCAGCAGCCAAGATATTCGGGGAGTTAACACTGAAGCTTTCTTT
clone_size: -; j_call: TRBJ2-7; v_call: TRBV18; d_call: TRBD1; cdr3_aa: CASSVTRDRDYEQYF; cdr3_nt: TGTGCCAGCTCAGTAACCCGGGACAGGGACTACGAGCAGTACTTC
clone_size: -; j_call: TRBJ2-1; v_call: TRBV5-1; d_call: TRBD2; cdr3_aa: CASSFRTSSASNNEQFF; cdr3_nt: TGCGCCAGCAGCTTCCGGACTAGTAGTGCCTCCAACAATGAGCAGTTCTTC
clone_size: -; j_call: TRBJ1-3; v_call: TRBV7-3; d_call: TRBD1; cdr3_aa: CASSLGTGGTGNTIYF; cdr3_nt: TGTGCCAGCAGCCTGGGGACAGGGGGAACTGGAAACACCATATATTTT
clone_size: once; j_call: TRBJ2-4; v_call: TRBV4-2; d_call: -; cdr3_aa: CASSQQGGKAKNIQYF; cdr3_nt: TGTGCCAGCAGCCAACAAGGCGGGAAAGCCAAAAACATTCAGTACTTC
clone_size: -; j_call: TRBJ1-2; v_call: TRBV19; d_call: -; cdr3_aa: CASSEGLRYGYTF; cdr3_nt: TGTGCCAGTTCCGAGGGTTTAAGATATGGCTACACCTTC
clone_size: -; j_call: TRBJ1-2; v_call: TRBV30; d_call: TRBD1; cdr3_aa: CAWWTGYGYTF; cdr3_nt: TGTGCCTGGTGGACAGGGTATGGCTACACCTTC
clone_size: -; j_call: TRBJ2-1; v_call: TRBV5-1; d_call: TRBD2; cdr3_aa: CASSVLLAGGSNEQFF; cdr3_nt: TGCGCCAGCAGCGTCCTACTAGCGGGGGGTAGTAATGAGCAGTTCTTC
clone_size: -; j_call: TRBJ1-1; v_call: TRBV7-2; d_call: -; cdr3_aa: CASSLEGGFTEAFF; cdr3_nt: TGTGCCAGCAGCTTAGAAGGGGGTTTCACTGAAGCTTTCTTT
clone_size: once; j_call: TRBJ2-6; v_call: TRBV14; d_call: -; cdr3_aa: CASSQLFRAGANVLTF; cdr3_nt: TGTGCCAGCAGCCAACTGTTCAGGGCTGGGGCCAACGTCCTGACTTTC
clone_size: -; j_call: TRBJ2-6; v_call: TRBV30; d_call: -; cdr3_aa: CAWSRRGRGANVLTF; cdr3_nt: TGTGCCTGGAGTAGGCGGGGGCGTGGGGCCAACGTCCTGACTTTC
clone_size: -; j_call: TRBJ1-2; v_call: TRBV5-1; d_call: TRBD1; cdr3_aa: CASSLGVTGANYGYTF; cdr3_nt: TGCGCCAGCAGCTTGGGGGTGACAGGGGCTAACTATGGCTACACCTTC
clone_size: -; j_call: TRBJ1-6; v_call: TRBV4-2; d_call: -; cdr3_aa: CASSLGRGSSTRPLHF; cdr3_nt: TGTGCCAGCAGCCTCGGAAGGGGGTCCTCCACTCGGCCCCTCCACTTT
clone_size: -; j_call: TRBJ2-3; v_call: TRBV7-2; d_call: TRBD2; cdr3_aa: CASSKGLAADTQYF; cdr3_nt: TGTGCCAGCAGCAAGGGACTAGCGGCAGATACGCAGTATTTT
clone_size: -; j_call: TRBJ2-3; v_call: TRBV5-4; d_call: TRBD1; cdr3_aa: CASGDRVPDTQYF; cdr3_nt: TGTGCCAGCGGGGACAGGGTTCCAGATACGCAGTATTTT
clone_size: -; j_call: TRBJ2-1; v_call: TRBV5-4; d_call: -; cdr3_aa: CASRPSGTPSYNEQFF; cdr3_nt: TGTGCCAGCAGACCGAGCGGCACCCCGTCCTACAATGAGCAGTTCTTC
clone_size: few; j_call: TRBJ2-5; v_call: TRBV6-5; d_call: TRBD2; cdr3_aa: CASSRSGGKETQYF; cdr3_nt: TGTGCCAGCAGCCGTAGCGGGGGAAAAGAGACCCAGTACTTC
clone_size: -; j_call: TRBJ2-7; v_call: TRBV6-1; d_call: -; cdr3_aa: CASIHRDTEQYF; cdr3_nt: TGTGCCAGCATTCACCGGGACACCGAGCAGTACTTC